One and the same sample provided the 23 T cell receptor beta chains below, sequenced in a study of blood T cell repertoires in COVID-19. Profiled with immunoSEQ multiplex PCR; TCRdb holds only in-frame clones, not every one. This table holds about 410,000 clones, around 86% found once. The sample was peripheral blood. These receptors were collected from a woman aged 25 to 39 with active or convalescent COVID-19.

J is TRBJ1-3 and V is TRBV30, with 8 nucleotides matching TRBD1. The CDR3 length is 15 residues. After removal of 4 bases from V and 0 bases from J, the junction contained 5 bases not matched to a gene. The germline V gene encodes CDR1 GTSNPN and CDR2 SVGIG (reference sequence). In DNA, the CDR3 is TGTGCCTGGACGGGACAGGCTTTCTCTGGAAACACCATATATTTT. Protein: CAWTGQAFSGNTIYF.

The V call is TRBV15, the J call TRBJ2-1; 7 bases are shared with TRBD2. With V trimmed by 4 bases and J by 6 bases, 6 bases remained unmatched. Germline loops: CDR1 LNHNV, CDR2 YYDKDF (reference sequence). The CDR3 runs 14 residues. The CDR3 nucleotides are TGTGCCACCAGCATGGAGACTAGCCTCAATGAGCAGTTCTTC. This translates into CATSMETSLNEQFF. Together with reference TRBV15 and TRBJ2-1, the CDR3 gives the full variable domain: DAMVIQNPRYQVTQFGKPVTLSCSQTLNHNVMYWYQQKSSQAPKLLFHYYDKDFNNEADTPDNFQSRRPNTSFCFLDIRSPGLGDTAMYLCATSMETSLNEQFFGPGTRLTVL.

This clone was seen a few times. The chain has TRBV6-5 and TRBJ1-1; a weak D match, TRBD1 (5 bases). Germline V lookup: CDR1 MNHEY, CDR2 SVGAGI. V lost 7 bases, J lost 6 bases, and 12 bases lay in between. This CDR3 region has 12 residues. In nucleotides, the CDR3 is TGTGCCAGCAACCAGGGTAGGTCTGAAGCTTTCTTT. Its protein product is CASNQGRSEAFF.

CDR3 bases: TGTGCCAGCAGCGGGAGGGACAGGGGGTCTCAGCAGTACTTC. Residues: CASSGRDRGSQQYF. This chain joins TRBV13 and TRBJ2-7; 11 nucleotides align to TRBD1. The V and J ends lost 5 bases and 8 bases, in that order; junction bases with no gene match: 8. This CDR3 spans 14 amino acids. The germline CDR1 and CDR2 sequences are PRHDT and FYEKMQ (reference sequence).

The chain links TRBV19 to TRBJ2-3, with TRBD1 matching over 8 bases. V lost 0 bases and J lost 5; bases outside the gene matches: 22. CDR3 length: 21 amino acids. CDR1 and CDR2 from the germline V gene are LNHDA and SQIVND (reference sequence). CDR3 nucleotide sequence: TGTGCCAGTAGTATAGATCTAGCCAGGGGGCGAATTGCCATTTCACAAGATACGCAGTATTTT. It yields the protein CASSIDLARGRIAISQDTQYF.

This chain uses TRBV7-9 with TRBJ1-3; D remains unclear. V lost 0 bases, J lost 9 bases, and 15 bases lay in between. The CDR3 loop spans 15 amino acids. Germline V gene data show CDR1 as SEHNR and CDR2 as FQNEAQ (reference sequence). This CDR3 is CASSLAPVIPGTIYF. CDR3 DNA: TGTGCCAGCAGCTTAGCGCCTGTAATCCCCGGCACCATATATTTT. Supplemented by reference TRBV7-9 and TRBJ1-3, the full variable domain reads DTGVSQNPRHKITKRGQNVTFRCDPISEHNRLYWYRQTLGQGPEFLTYFQNEAQLEKSRLLSDRFSAERPKGSFSTLEIQRTEQGDSAMYLCASSLAPVIPGTIYFGEGSWLTVV.

The J gene is TRBJ2-5, the V gene TRBV6-6, with TRBD1 as a possible D gene (5 bases). V was cut by 11 bases and J by 2 bases, with 18 bases left in between. Germline CDR1 reads MNHNY; CDR2 reads SVGAGI (reference sequence). This CDR3 region has 14 residues. The CDR3 DNA sequence: TGTGCCTCCCGAGGCAGGGTACCTCAAGAGACCCAGTACTTC. Protein: CASRGRVPQETQYF.

The chain joins TRBV19 to TRBJ1-2; 9 nucleotides align to TRBD1. V was clipped by 0 bases and J by 2 bases; unmatched bases: 4. Germline-derived CDR1 and CDR2 are LNHDA and SQIVND (reference sequence). The CDR3 totals 16 residues. CDR3 region: CASSIEGTGSNYGYTF. DNA for the CDR3: TGTGCCAGTAGTATAGAGGGGACAGGGTCCAACTATGGCTACACCTTC.

The V and J genes are TRBV7-8 and TRBJ1-1; perhaps TRBD1 as D (6 bases). The germline CDR1 and CDR2 sequences are SGHVS and FQNEAQ. Trimming pared 5 bases from V and 4 bases from J, leaving 8 bases between. This CDR3 spans 12 amino acids. The CDR3 protein is CASSLRGTEAFF. The CDR3 coding sequence is TGTGCCAGCAGCCTCAGGGGCACTGAAGCTTTCTTT.

The chain employs TRBV18 and TRBJ2-5; 12 nucleotides align to TRBD2. CDR3 length equals 15 residues. The germline V gene encodes CDR1 KGHSH and CDR2 LQKENI. J was trimmed by 5 bases and V by 2 bases; bases with no gene match: 3. CDR3 sequence: CASSPKLAGGETQYF. In DNA form, the CDR3 reads TGTGCCAGCTCACCAAAACTAGCGGGGGGTGAGACCCAGTACTTC.

The chain is built from TRBV3-1 (or the pseudogene TRBV3-2) and TRBJ2-1, with 10 bases identical to TRBD2. This CDR3 has 15 residues. The V segment lost 4 bases and the J segment 4 bases; nucleotides outside the gene matches: 4. Germline CDR1 reads LGHDT; CDR2 reads YNNKEL (reference sequence). The CDR3 DNA sequence: TGTGCCAGCAGCCTAACTAGCGGGGAGTACAATGAGCAGTTCTTC. Its translation is CASSLTSGEYNEQFF.

This clone was seen a handful of times. The chain carries TRBV18 and TRBJ1-2; 7 positions match TRBD1. The CDR3 loop spans 15 amino acids. Trimming removed 5 bases from V and 0 bases from J; junction bases left unmatched: 6. Germline V gene sequence: CDR1 KGHSH, CDR2 LQKENI. The CDR3 is CASSIAQGANYGYTF. The CDR3 coding sequence is TGTGCCAGCTCAATTGCCCAGGGGGCTAACTATGGCTACACCTTC.

CDR3 amino acids: CASSLTGAMNTEAFF. The DNA of the CDR3 is TGTGCCAGCAGCTTGACAGGGGCCATGAACACTGAAGCTTTCTTT. J is TRBJ1-1 and V is TRBV7-9; TRBD1 aligns across 8 bases. V lost 3 bases to trimming and J lost 0 bases; unmatched junction nucleotides: 3. The CDR3 extends over 15 amino acids. Looked up from germline, CDR1 is SEHNR and CDR2 is FQNEAQ (reference sequence).

This rearrangement joins TRBV19 to TRBJ1-6; no reliable D call. This CDR3 comprises 16 residues. The V gene's germline CDR1 is LNHDA and CDR2 SQIVND (reference sequence). The V end was cut by 5 bases, the J end by 6 bases, with 17 bases between. Here the CDR3 reads CASSSPPGVTNSPLHF. The CDR3 nucleotides read TGTGCCAGTAGTTCTCCCCCGGGAGTCACTAATTCACCCCTCCACTTT. The full variable domain, in which reference TRBV19 and TRBJ1-6 provide the parts outside the CDR3, is DGGITQSPKYLFRKEGQNVTLSCEQNLNHDAMYWYRQDPGQGLRLIYYSQIVNDFQKGDIAEGYSVSREKKESFPLTVTSAQKNPTAFYLCASSSPPGVTNSPLHFGNGTRLTVT.

V gene TRBV24-1 combines with J gene TRBJ1-2; D gene uncertain. Germline V lookup: CDR1 KGHDR, CDR2 SFDVKD. The length of the CDR3 is 12 residues. Deletions cut 3 bases from V and 12 bases from J, with 13 bases between. As DNA, the CDR3 is TGTGCCACCAGTGATGAAACAGCAGGCCACACCTTC. This encodes CATSDETAGHTF.

This clone was seen more than once but under ten times. The rearrangement links TRBV6-6 to TRBJ1-5; TRBD1 matches 9 bases. The V gene's germline CDR1 is MNHNY and CDR2 SVGAGI (reference sequence). J gave up 3 bases and V 6 bases, and 9 bases lay outside the gene matches. The CDR3 is 16 residues long. CDR3 residues: CASSHGTGSINQPQHF. DNA for the CDR3: TGTGCCAGCAGCCATGGGACAGGGAGTATCAATCAGCCCCAGCATTTT.

V gene TRBV6-1 combines with J gene TRBJ1-1; D possibly corresponds to TRBD1 (5 bases). The CDR3 loop spans 16 amino acids. The V and J ends lost 2 bases and 4 bases respectively, with 17 bases between them. From germline, CDR1 is MNHNS and CDR2 SASEGT. CDR3 loop: CASSELFLTGGTEAFF. In DNA form, the CDR3 reads TGTGCCAGCAGTGAACTCTTCCTCACGGGGGGCACTGAAGCTTTCTTT.

The chain carries TRBV19 and TRBJ2-7; D possibly corresponds to TRBD2 (5 bases). Trimming stripped 5 bases from V and 0 bases from J, with 8 bases between. CDR3 length equals 13 residues. Germline assignment: CDR1 LNHDA and CDR2 SQIVND (reference sequence). The CDR3 loop is CASSYRGSYEQYF. CDR3 sequence (DNA): TGTGCCAGTAGTTATCGGGGCTCCTACGAGCAGTACTTC.

The chain uses TRBV4-1 and TRBJ1-1; D remains unclear. CDR3 length: 15 amino acids. V was clipped by 0 bases and J by 5 bases, with 13 bases between them. Germline CDR1 MGHRA, CDR2 YSYEKL. The CDR3 here is CASSQEMGSPTEAFF. DNA for the CDR3: TGCGCCAGCAGCCAAGAAATGGGGAGTCCGACTGAAGCTTTCTTT.

This rearrangement joins TRBV7-6 to TRBJ1-1; D is unresolved. The CDR3 covers 15 residues. Germline CDR1 and CDR2: SGHVS and FNYEAQ. The germline V and J ends were trimmed by 5 bases and 1 base, with 14 bases remaining between them. CDR3 residues: CASSPPGHSNTEAFF. In DNA form, the CDR3 reads TGTGCCAGCAGCCCCCCGGGTCACTCGAACACTGAAGCTTTCTTT.

The chain recombines TRBV3-1 (or the pseudogene TRBV3-2) with TRBJ1-3; D is perhaps TRBD1 (6 bases). With 8 bases removed from V and 0 bases from J, the gap between germline ends came to 8 bases. The CDR3 has 13 amino acids. Germline V gives CDR1 LGHDT, CDR2 YNNKEL (reference sequence). CDR3 loop: CASRDNSGNTIYF. The CDR3 DNA reads as TGTGCCAGCCGGGACAACTCTGGAAACACCATATATTTT.

In the case of this clone: This sample includes further DNA sequences coding for the same CDR3. This chain joins TRBV4-1 and TRBJ1-1; weak D call: TRBD1 (6 bases). Germline CDR1 MGHRA, CDR2 YSYEKL. There are 14 residues in the CDR3. V was shortened by 0 bases and J by 2 bases, with 7 bases between the two germline ends. CDR3 sequence reads: CASSQDRGNTEAFF. The CDR3 DNA follows: TGCGCCAGCAGCCAAGACAGGGGAAACACTGAAGCTTTCTTT.

The chain has TRBV11-2 and TRBJ1-1; D perhaps matches TRBD1 (6 bases). CDR1 and CDR2 from the germline V gene are SGHAT and FQNNGV. The CDR3 covers 14 residues. Trimming cost V 5 bases and J 2 bases, with 12 bases left between them. The CDR3 is CASSPSQGNTEAFF. Written as DNA, the CDR3 is TGTGCCAGCAGCCCTTCACAGGGTAACACTGAAGCTTTCTTT.